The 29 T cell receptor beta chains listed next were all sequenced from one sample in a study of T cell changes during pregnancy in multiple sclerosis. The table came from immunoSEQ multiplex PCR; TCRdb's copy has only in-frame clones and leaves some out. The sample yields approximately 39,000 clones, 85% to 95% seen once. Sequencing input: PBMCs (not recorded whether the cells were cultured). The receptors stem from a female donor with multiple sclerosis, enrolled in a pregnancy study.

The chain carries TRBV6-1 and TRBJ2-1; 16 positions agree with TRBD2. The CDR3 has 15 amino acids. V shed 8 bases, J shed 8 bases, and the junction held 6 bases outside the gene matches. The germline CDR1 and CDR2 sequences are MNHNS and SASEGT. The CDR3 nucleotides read TGTGCCAGCCAGGGACTAGCGGGAGGGCGCGATGAGCAGTTCTTC. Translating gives CASQGLAGGRDEQFF.

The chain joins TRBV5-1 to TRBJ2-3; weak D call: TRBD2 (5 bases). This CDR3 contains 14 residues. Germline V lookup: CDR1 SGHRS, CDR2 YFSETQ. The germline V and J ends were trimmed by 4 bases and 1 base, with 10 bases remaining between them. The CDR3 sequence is CASSTGLGTDTQYF. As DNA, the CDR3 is TGCGCCAGCAGCACCGGACTCGGCACAGATACGCAGTATTTT.

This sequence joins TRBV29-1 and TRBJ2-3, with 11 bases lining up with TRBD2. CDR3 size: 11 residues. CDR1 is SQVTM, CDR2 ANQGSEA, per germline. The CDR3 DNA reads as TGCAGTGCACCCACTAGCGGGAGTTTGTATTTT. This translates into CSAPTSGSLYF.

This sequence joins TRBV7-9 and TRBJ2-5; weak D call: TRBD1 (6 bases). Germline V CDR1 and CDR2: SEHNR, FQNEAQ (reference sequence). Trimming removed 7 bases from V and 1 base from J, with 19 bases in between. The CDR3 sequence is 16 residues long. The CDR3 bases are TGTGCCAGCACCTCTGTCGGCAGGGGAATCCAAGAGACCCAGTACTTC. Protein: CASTSVGRGIQETQYF.

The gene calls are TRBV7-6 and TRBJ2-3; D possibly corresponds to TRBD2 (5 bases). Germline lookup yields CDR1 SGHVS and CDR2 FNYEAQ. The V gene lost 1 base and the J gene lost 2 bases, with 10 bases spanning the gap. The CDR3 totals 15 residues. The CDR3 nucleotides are TGTGCCAGCAGCTTAGGGGGAGCCTTCACAGATACGCAGTATTTT. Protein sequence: CASSLGGAFTDTQYF.

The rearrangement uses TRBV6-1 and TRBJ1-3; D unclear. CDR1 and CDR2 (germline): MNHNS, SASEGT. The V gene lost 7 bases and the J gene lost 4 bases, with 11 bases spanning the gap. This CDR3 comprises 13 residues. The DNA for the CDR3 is TGTGCCAGCACTATGTCACAGGGAAACACCATATATTTT. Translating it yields CASTMSQGNTIYF.

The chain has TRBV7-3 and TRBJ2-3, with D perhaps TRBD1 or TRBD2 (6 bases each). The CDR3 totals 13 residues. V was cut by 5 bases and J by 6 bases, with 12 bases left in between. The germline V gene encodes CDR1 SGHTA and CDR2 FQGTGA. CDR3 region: CASSDGGEDTQYF. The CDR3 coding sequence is TGTGCCAGCAGCGACGGGGGCGAGGATACGCAGTATTTT.

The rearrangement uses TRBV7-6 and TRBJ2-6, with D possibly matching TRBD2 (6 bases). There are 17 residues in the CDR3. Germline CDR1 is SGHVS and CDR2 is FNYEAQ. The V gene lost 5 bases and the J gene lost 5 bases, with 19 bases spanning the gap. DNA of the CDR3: TGTGCCAGCAGCGATAGGGACTCACAAAGTCGGGCCAACGTCCTGACTTTC. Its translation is CASSDRDSQSRANVLTF.

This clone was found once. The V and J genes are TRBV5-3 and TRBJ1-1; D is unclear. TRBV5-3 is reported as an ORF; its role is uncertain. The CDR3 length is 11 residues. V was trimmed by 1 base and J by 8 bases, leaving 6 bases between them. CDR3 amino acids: CARSLRSEAFF. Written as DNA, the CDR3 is TGTGCCAGAAGCTTGAGGTCCGAAGCTTTCTTT.

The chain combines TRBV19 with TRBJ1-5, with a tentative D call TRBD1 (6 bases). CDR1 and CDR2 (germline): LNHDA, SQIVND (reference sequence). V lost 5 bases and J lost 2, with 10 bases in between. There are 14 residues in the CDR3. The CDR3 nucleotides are TGTGCCAGTAGTGCAGGGGCCGGCAATCAGCCCCAGCATTTT. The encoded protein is CASSAGAGNQPQHF.

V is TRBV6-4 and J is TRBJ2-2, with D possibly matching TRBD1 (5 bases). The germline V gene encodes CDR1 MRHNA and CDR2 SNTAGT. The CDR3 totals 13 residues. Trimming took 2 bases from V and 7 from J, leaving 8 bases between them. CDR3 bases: TGTGCCAGCAGTGACGGGGCAAGCGGGGAGCTGTTTTTT. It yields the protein CASSDGASGELFF.

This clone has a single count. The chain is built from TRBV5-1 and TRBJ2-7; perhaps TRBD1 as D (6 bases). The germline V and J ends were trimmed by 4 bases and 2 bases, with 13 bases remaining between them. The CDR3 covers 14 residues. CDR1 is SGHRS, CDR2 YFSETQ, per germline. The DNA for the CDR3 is TGCGCCAGCAGCCCAGGGACACCAGCCTACGAGCAGTACTTC. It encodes CASSPGTPAYEQYF.

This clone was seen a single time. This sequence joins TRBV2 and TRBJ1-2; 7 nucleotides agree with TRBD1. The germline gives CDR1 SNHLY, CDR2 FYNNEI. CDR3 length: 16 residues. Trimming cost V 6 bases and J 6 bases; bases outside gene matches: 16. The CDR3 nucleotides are TGTGCCAGCAGGAAGGACAGGCTTTGGGATGCTAATGGCTACACCTTC. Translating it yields CASRKDRLWDANGYTF.

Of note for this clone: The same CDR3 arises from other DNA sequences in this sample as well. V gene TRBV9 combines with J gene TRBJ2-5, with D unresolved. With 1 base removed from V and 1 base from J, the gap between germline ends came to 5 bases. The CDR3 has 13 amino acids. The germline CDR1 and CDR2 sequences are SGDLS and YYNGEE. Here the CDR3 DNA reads TGTGCCAGCAGCGTACGTGGCCAAGAGACCCAGTACTTC. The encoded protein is CASSVRGQETQYF.

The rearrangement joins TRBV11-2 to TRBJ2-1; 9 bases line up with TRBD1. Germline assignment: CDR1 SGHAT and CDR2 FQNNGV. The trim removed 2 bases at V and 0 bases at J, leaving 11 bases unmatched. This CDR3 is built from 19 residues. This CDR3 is CASSLFGDRDVFSYNEQFF. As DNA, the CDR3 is TGTGCCAGCAGCTTATTCGGGGACAGGGACGTCTTCTCCTACAATGAGCAGTTCTTC.

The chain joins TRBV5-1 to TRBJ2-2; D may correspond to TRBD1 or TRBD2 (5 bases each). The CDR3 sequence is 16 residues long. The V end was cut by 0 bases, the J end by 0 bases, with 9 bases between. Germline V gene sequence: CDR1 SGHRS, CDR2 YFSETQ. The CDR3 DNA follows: TGCGCCAGCAGCTTGGCCCTGGGACCGAACACCGGGGAGCTGTTTTTT. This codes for CASSLALGPNTGELFF. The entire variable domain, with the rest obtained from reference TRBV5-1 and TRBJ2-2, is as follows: KAGVTQTPRYLIKTRGQQVTLSCSPISGHRSVSWYQQTPGQGLQFLFEYFSETQRNKGNFPGRFSGRQFSNSRSEMNVSTLELGDSALYLCASSLALGPNTGELFFGEGSRLTVL.

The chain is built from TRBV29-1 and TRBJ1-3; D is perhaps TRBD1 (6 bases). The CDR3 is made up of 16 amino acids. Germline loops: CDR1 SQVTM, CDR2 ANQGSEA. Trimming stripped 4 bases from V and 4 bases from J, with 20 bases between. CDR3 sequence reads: CSVVLRGQGTGNTIYF. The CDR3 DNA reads TGCAGCGTTGTTCTCCGTGGGCAGGGGACCGGAAACACCATATATTTT.

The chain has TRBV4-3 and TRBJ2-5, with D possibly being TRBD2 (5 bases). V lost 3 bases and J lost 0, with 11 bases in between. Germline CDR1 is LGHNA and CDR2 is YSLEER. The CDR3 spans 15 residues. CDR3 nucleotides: TGCGCCAGCAGCCATACTAGAGCGTACCAAGAGACCCAGTACTTC. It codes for CASSHTRAYQETQYF.

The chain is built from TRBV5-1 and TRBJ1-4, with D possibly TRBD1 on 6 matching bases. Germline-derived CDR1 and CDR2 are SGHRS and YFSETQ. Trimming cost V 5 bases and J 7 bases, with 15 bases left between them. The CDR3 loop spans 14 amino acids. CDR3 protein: CASSPQGGFEKLFF. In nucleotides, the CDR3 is TGCGCCAGCAGTCCCCAAGGGGGGTTTGAAAAACTGTTTTTT.

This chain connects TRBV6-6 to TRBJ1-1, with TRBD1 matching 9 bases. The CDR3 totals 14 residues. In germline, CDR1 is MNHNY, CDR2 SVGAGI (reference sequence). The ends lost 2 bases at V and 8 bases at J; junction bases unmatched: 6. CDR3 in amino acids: CASSYPHGQGEAFF. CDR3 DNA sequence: TGTGCCAGCAGTTACCCCCACGGACAGGGGGAAGCTTTCTTT.

CDR3 amino acids: CASSPPGLAGYEQYF. The CDR3 DNA is TGTGCCAGCAGTCCACCGGGACTAGCGGGCTACGAGCAGTACTTC. This rearrangement joins TRBV27 to TRBJ2-7; 12 positions agree with TRBD2. J was trimmed by 3 bases and V by 5 bases; bases with no gene match: 5. The CDR3 sequence is 15 residues long. The germline CDR1 and CDR2 sequences are MNHEY and SMNVEV (reference sequence).

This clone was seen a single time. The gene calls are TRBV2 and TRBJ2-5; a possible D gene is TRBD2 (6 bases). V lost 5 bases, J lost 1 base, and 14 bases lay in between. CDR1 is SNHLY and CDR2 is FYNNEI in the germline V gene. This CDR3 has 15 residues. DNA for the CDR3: TGTGCCAGCAGTTCCACGGGACTCCTCCAAGAGACCCAGTACTTC. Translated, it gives CASSSTGLLQETQYF.

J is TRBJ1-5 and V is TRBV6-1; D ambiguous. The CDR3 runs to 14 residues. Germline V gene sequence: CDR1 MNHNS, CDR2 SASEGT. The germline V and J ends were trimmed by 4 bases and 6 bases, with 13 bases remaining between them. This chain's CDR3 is CASSGLRESQPQHF. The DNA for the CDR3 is TGTGCCAGCAGTGGCCTGAGGGAAAGTCAGCCCCAGCATTTT.

CDR3 loop: CASTQGPEGTEAFF. In nucleotides, the CDR3 is TGTGCCAGCACCCAGGGACCAGAAGGCACTGAAGCTTTCTTT. The V gene is TRBV6-6, the J gene TRBJ1-1, with D possibly TRBD1 on 5 matching bases. The V and J ends lost 7 bases and 4 bases respectively, with 16 bases between them. Germline V gene lookup returns CDR1 MNHNY and CDR2 SVGAGI (reference sequence). CDR3 length: 14 residues.

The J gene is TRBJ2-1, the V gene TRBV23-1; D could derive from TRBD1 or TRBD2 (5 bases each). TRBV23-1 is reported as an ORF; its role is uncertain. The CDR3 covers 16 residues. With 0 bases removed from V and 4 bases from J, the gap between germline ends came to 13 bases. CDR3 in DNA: TGCGCCAGCAGTCAATCTGGGGGAGCCCAGTACAATGAGCAGTTCTTC. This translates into CASSQSGGAQYNEQFF.

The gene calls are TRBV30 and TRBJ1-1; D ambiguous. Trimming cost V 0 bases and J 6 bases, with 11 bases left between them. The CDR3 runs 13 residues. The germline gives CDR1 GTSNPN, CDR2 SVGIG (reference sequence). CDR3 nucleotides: TGTGCCTGGAGTGTATCCCCCGGACCTGAAGCTTTCTTT. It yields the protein CAWSVSPGPEAFF.

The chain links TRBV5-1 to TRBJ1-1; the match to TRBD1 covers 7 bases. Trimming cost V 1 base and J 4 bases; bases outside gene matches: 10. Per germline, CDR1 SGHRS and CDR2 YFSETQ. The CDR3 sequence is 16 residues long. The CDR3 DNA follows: TGCGCCAGCAGCTTGCTCTTGAGTAGGGGGCTCACTGAAGCTTTCTTT. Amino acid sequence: CASSLLLSRGLTEAFF.

CDR3 in DNA: TGCGCCAGCAGCTTCGGCGGGGACGAGCAGTACTTC. Its translation is CASSFGGDEQYF. The chain is built from TRBV5-1 and TRBJ2-7; the D gene is possibly TRBD2 (6 bases). The CDR3 spans 12 residues. Germline CDR1 is SGHRS and CDR2 is YFSETQ. V lost 2 bases to trimming and J lost 5 bases, with 8 bases between them.

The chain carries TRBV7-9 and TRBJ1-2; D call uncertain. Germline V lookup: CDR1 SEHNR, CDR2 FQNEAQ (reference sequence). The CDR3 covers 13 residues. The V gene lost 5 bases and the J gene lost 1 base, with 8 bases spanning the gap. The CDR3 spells CASSPDYNYGYTF. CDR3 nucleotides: TGTGCCAGCAGCCCGGACTATAACTATGGCTACACCTTC.